This TCR beta chain was documented in a study of CD8+ T cells in alopecia areata. Study context: Tofacitinib was given for 6 to 18 months, then stopped for 6 months. Study findings and constraints: Many expanded lesional clones remained in scalp and blood on tofacitinib. Scalp clonality, along with expanded CD8+ clones among the top 100, was significantly decreased by tofacitinib.

The CDR3 is 15 residues long. Germline values: CDR1 MNHEY, CDR2 SVGAGI. The V gene lost 6 bases and the J gene lost 8 bases, with 21 bases spanning the gap. cDNA reverse transcribed from extracted RNA served as the sequencing template. Sequencing was performed with immunoSEQ multiplex PCR; in TCRdb, only in-frame clones are kept and a portion is missing. Among 150,000 to 250,000 clones listed, about three fifths were seen once. Treatment reported: oral pan-JAK inhibitor, 5-10 mg twice daily. From alopecia areata patients, lesional scalp punch biopsies and peripheral blood were collected. Concerning this clone: The antigen remains unidentified.

This clonotype was sampled from a human donor with alopecia areata. The starting material was CD4+ T cells sorted from blood, obtained at week 4, from a patient treated with tofacitinib. The chain has TRBV6-5 and TRBJ2-3; TRBD2 might be the D (5 bases). CDR3 protein: CASRERTGELRTQYF. The DNA for the CDR3 is TGTGCCAGCAGAGAGAGGACTGGGGAGCTTCGTACGCAGTATTTT.